Below, 4 T cell receptor beta chains from the same sample are listed, as sequenced in a study of OX40 agonist ivuxolimab in advanced cancers. The data were produced by immunoSEQ multiplex PCR, yet TCRdb's version contains in-frame clones alone and is incomplete. The top ten hold around 2.2% of the sample, which has about 99,000 clones, roughly 95% seen once. The source material was CD4+ or CD8+ T cells sorted from blood, sampled in a trial of the OX40 agonist ivuxolimab. These receptors were taken from an adult with an advanced solid tumor such as melanoma, head and neck, liver or kidney cancer.

The chain combines TRBV19 with TRBJ2-1; D possibly corresponds to TRBD1 (6 bases). Germline CDR1 LNHDA, CDR2 SQIVND (reference sequence). Trimming shortened V by 2 bases and J by 4 bases, and 12 bases separated the two germline ends. The CDR3 runs to 15 residues. CDR3 sequence (DNA): TGTGCCAGTAGTATAAGTGGGGACACTTACAATGAGCAGTTCTTC. Its protein product is CASSISGDTYNEQFF.

V is TRBV5-5 and J is TRBJ2-7, with 9 bases matching TRBD1. The germline CDR1 and CDR2 sequences are SGHKS and YYEKEE (reference sequence). Unmatched junction bases numbered 7, after V lost 3 bases and J lost 6 bases. This CDR3 has 14 residues. The CDR3 is CASSWGQGRGEQYF. In nucleotides, the CDR3 is TGTGCCAGCAGCTGGGGACAGGGAAGAGGCGAGCAGTACTTC.

The rearrangement links TRBV5-6 to TRBJ1-2, with D perhaps matching TRBD1 (5 bases). The CDR3 length is 13 residues. The germline V and J ends were trimmed by 4 bases and 5 bases, with 12 bases remaining between them. The germline CDR1 and CDR2 sequences are SGHDT and YYEEEE. CDR3 DNA sequence: TGTGCCAGCAGCGCCCAGGGTAATTATGGCTACACCTTC. It specifies CASSAQGNYGYTF.

This chain connects TRBV7-8 to TRBJ1-2, with 9 bases matching TRBD1. Trimming took 5 bases from V and 7 from J; bases not matched to a gene: 11. Germline loops: CDR1 SGHVS, CDR2 FQNEAQ. The CDR3 extends over 15 amino acids. Here the CDR3 reads CASSPQGTGTGGYTF. CDR3 sequence (DNA): TGTGCCAGCAGCCCACAAGGGACAGGGACGGGTGGCTACACCTTC.